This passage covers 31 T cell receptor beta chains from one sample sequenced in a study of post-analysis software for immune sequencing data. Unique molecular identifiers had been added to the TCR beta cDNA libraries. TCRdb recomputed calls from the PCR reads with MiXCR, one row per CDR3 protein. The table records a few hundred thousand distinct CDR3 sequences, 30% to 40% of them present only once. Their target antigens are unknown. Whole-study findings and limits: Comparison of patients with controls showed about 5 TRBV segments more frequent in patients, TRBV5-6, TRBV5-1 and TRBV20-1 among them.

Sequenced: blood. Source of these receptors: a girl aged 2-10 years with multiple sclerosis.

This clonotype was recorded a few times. The CDR3 reads CSASYSSGDTEAFF. CDR3 in DNA: TGCAGTGCTAGCTACAGTTCAGGGGACACTGAAGCTTTCTTT. The chain uses TRBV20-1 and TRBJ1-1, with D possibly TRBD1 on 6 matching bases. The CDR3 is 14 amino acids. Germline V gene sequence: CDR1 DFQATT, CDR2 SNEGSKA (reference sequence). Trimming left V 3 bases short and J 3 bases short, with 14 bases between.

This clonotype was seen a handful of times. CDR3 DNA: TGTGCCAGCAGCTCCGACCCGGGACTGAACACTGAAGCTTTCTTT. This codes for CASSSDPGLNTEAFF. The gene calls are TRBV12-3 or TRBV12-4 and TRBJ1-1; a possible D gene is TRBD1 (5 bases). CDR3 length equals 15 residues. The V end lost 6 bases, the J end lost 0 bases, and 14 bases lay between the germline ends.

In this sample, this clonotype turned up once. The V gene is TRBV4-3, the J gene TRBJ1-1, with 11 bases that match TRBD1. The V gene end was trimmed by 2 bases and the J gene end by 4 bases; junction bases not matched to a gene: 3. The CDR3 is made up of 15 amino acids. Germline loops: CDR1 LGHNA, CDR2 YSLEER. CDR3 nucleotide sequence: TGCGCCAGCAGCCAAACCGGGACAGGGGGCACTGAAGCTTTCTTT. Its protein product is CASSQTGTGGTEAFF.

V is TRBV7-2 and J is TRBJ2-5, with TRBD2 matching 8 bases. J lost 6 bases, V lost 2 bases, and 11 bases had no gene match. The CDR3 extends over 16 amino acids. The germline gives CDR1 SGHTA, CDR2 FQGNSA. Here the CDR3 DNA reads TGTGCCAGCAGCTTATGGAATAGCGGGATCCCTAAGACCCAGTACTTC. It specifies CASSLWNSGIPKTQYF.

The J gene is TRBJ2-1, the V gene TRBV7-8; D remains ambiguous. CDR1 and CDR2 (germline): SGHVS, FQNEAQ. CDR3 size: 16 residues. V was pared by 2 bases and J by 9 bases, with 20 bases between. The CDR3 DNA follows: TGTGCCAGCAGCTTATCGCCTCAAGCTAGGGCAATTGAGCAGTTCTTC. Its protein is CASSLSPQARAIEQFF.

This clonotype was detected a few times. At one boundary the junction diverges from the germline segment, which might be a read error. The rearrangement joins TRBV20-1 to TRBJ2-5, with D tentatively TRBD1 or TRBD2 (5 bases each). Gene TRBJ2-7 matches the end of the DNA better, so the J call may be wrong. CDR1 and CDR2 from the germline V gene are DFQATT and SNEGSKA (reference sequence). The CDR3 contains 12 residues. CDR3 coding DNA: TGCAGGGCTAGAGGGGATGGGTACGAGCAGTACTTC. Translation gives CRARGDGYEQYF.

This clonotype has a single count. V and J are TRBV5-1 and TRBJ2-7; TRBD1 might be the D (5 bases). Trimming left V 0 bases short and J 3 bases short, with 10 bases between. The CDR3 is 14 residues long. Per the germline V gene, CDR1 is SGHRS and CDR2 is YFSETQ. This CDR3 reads CASSLAGKVYEQYF. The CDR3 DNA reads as TGCGCCAGCAGCTTGGCAGGGAAAGTCTACGAGCAGTACTTC. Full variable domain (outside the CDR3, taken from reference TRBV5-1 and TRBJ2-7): KAGVTQTPRYLIKTRGQQVTLSCSPISGHRSVSWYQQTPGQGLQFLFEYFSETQRNKGNFPGRFSGRQFSNSRSEMNVSTLELGDSALYLCASSLAGKVYEQYFGPGTRLTVT.

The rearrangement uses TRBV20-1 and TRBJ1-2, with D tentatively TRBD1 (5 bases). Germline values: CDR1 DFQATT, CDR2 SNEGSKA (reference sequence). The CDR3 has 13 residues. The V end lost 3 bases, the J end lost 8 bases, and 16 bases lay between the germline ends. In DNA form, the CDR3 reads TGCAGTGCTAGGTCCCATCCAGGGAGCGGCTACACCTTC. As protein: CSARSHPGSGYTF.

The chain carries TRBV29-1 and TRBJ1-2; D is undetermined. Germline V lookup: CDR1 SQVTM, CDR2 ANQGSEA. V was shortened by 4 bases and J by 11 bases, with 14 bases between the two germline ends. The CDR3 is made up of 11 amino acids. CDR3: CSVGDWGSYTF. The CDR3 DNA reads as TGCAGCGTTGGTGACTGGGGTTCGTACACCTTC.

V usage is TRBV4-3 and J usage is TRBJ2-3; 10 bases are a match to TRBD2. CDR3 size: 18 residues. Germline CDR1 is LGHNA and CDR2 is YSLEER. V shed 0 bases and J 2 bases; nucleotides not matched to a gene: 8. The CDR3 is CASSQDYRLAGVTDTQYF. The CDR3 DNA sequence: TGCGCCAGCAGCCAAGACTACCGGCTAGCGGGAGTCACAGATACGCAGTATTTT.

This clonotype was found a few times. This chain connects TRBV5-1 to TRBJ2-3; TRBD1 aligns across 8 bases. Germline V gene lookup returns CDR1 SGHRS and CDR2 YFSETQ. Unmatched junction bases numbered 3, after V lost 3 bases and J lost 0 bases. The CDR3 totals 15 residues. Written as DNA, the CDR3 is TGCGCCAGCAGCTGGACAGGGAGGAGCACAGATACGCAGTATTTT. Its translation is CASSWTGRSTDTQYF.

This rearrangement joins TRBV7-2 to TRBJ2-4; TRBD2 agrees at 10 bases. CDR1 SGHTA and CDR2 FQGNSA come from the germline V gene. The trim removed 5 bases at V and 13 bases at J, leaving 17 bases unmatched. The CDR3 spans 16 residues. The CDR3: CASSLRTSGSYNEQYF. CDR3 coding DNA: TGTGCCAGCAGCCTGCGGACTAGCGGTTCCTACAATGAGCAGTACTTC.

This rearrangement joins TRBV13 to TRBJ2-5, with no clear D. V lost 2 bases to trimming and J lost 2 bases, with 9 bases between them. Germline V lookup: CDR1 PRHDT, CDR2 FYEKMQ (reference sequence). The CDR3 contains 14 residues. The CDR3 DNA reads TGTGCCAGCAGCTTACAGGCGAATCAAGAGACCCAGTACTTC. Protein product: CASSLQANQETQYF.

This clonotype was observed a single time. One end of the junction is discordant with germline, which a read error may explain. CDR3 protein: CAGSLQLGRLGTDTQYF. DNA of the CDR3: TGTGCCGGCAGCTTACAATTGGGGCGACTAGGCACAGATACGCAGTATTTT. This chain joins TRBV7-2 and TRBJ2-3; maybe TRBD2 (6 bases). CDR1 is SGHTA and CDR2 is FQGNSA in the germline V gene. The CDR3 sequence is 17 residues long.

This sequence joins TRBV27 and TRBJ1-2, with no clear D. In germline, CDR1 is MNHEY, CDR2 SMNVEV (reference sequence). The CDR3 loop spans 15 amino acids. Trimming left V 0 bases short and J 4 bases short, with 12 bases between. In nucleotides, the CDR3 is TGTGCCAGCAGTTTATCGGCAGTACTCCCCTATGGCTACACCTTC. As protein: CASSLSAVLPYGYTF.

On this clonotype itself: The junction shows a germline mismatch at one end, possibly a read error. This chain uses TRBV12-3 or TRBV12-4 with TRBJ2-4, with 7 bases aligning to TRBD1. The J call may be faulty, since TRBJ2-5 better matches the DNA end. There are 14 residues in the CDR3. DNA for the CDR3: TGTGCCAACAGTTTCCAGGGGGTCCAAGAGACCCAGTACTTC. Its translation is CANSFQGVQETQYF.

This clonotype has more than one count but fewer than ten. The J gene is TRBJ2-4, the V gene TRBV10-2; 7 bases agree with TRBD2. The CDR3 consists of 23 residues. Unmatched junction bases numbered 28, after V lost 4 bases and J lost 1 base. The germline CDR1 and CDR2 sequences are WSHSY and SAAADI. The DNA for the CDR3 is TGCGCCAGCAGTGTGGGAGGGAGCCCGAGCGTTCTCCTCACCCGCAGGGCCAAAAACATTCAGTACTTC. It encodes CASSVGGSPSVLLTRRAKNIQYF.

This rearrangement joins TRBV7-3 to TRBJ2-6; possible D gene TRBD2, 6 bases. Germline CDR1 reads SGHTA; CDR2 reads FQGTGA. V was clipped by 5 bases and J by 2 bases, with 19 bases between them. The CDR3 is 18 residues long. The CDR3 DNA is TGTGCCAGCAGCACTCTGGCGGGATATGGACCTGGGGCCAACGTCCTGACTTTC. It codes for CASSTLAGYGPGANVLTF.

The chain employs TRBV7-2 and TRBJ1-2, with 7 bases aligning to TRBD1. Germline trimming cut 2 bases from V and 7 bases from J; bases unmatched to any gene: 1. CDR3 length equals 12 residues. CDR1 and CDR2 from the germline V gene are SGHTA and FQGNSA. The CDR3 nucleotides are TGTGCCAGCAGCTTAAACAGGGGTGGCTACACCTTC. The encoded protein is CASSLNRGGYTF.

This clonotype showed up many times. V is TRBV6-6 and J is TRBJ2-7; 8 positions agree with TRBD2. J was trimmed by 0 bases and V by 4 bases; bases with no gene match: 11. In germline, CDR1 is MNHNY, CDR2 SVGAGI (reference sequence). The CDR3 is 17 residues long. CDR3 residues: CASSSYPSGGRSYEQYF. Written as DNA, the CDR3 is TGTGCCAGCAGTTCCTACCCCAGCGGGGGCCGCTCCTACGAGCAGTACTTC.

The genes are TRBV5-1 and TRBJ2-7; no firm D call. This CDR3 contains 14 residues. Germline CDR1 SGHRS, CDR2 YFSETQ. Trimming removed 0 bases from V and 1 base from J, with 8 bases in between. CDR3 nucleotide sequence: TGCGCCAGCAGCTTGGTGGTGGAGTCCTACGAGCAGTACTTC. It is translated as CASSLVVESYEQYF.

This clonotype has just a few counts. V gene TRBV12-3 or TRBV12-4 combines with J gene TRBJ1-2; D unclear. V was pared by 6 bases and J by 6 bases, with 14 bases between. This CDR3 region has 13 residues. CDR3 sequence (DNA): TGTGCCAGCAGCGGACGTGTTCTCCATGGCTACACCTTC. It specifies CASSGRVLHGYTF.

The CDR3 nucleotides read TGTGCCAGCAGGGCCCAGTTAGGCGAGCAGTACTTC. It specifies CASRAQLGEQYF. The chain links TRBV28 to TRBJ2-5; no clear D gene. With the DNA end fitting TRBJ2-7 better, the J assignment may be wrong. The CDR3 length is 12 residues. The germline CDR1 and CDR2 sequences are MDHEN and SYDVKM.

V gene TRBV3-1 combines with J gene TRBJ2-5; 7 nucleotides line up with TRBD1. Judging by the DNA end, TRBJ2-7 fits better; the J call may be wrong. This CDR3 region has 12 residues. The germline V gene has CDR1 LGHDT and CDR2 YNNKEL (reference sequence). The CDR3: CASSRGQTEQYF. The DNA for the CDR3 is TGTGCCAGCAGCCGGGGACAGACCGAGCAGTACTTC.

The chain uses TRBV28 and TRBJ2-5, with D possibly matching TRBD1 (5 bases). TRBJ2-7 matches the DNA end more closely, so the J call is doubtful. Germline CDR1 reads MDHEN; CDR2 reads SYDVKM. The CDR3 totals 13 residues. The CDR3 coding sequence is TGTGCCAGCAGCCTAGGGGCGAGGTACGAGCAGTACTTC. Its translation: CASSLGARYEQYF.

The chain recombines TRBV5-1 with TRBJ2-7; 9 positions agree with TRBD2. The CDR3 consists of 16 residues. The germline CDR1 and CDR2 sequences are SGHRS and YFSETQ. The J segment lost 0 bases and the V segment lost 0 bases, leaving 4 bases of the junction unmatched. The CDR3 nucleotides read TGCGCCAGCAGCTTGGGGCTAGCGGGGACCTCCTACGAGCAGTACTTC. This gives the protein CASSLGLAGTSYEQYF.

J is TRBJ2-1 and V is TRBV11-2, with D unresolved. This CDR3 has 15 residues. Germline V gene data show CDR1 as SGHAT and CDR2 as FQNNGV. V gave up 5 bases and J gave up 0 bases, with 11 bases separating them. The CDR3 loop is CASSPRESSYNEQFF. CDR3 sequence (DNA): TGTGCCAGCAGCCCCCGAGAGAGCTCCTACAATGAGCAGTTCTTC.

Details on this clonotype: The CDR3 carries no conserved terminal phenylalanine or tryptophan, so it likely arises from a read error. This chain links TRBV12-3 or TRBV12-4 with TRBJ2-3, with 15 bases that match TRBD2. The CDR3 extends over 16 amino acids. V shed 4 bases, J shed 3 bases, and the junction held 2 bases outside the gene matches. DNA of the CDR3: TGTGCCAGCAGTTGGACTAGCGGGAGGGGTACAGATACGCAGTATTCT. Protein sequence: CASSWTSGRGTDTQYS.

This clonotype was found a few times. DNA of the CDR3: TGTGCTAGTGGTTCGAGGTCAGGGGTGGAGACCCAGTACTTC. Translated, it gives CASGSRSGVETQYF. The V call is TRBV12-5, the J call TRBJ2-5, with D perhaps matching TRBD1 (6 bases). Per the germline V gene, CDR1 is LGHNT and CDR2 is FRNRAP. The CDR3 is 14 residues long. The V and J ends lost 4 bases and 5 bases respectively, with 14 bases between them.

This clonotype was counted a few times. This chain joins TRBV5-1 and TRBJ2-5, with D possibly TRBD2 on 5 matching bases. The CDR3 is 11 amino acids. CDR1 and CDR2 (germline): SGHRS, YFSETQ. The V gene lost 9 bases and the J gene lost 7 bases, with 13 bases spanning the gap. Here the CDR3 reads CATTTEGTQYF. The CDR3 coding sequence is TGCGCCACCACCACTGAGGGGACCCAGTACTTC.

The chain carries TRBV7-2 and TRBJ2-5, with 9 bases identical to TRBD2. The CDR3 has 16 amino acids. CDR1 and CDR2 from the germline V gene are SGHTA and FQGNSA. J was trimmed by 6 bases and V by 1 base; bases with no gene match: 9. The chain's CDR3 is CASSLEPRGGRKTQYF. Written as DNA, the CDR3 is TGTGCCAGCAGCTTAGAACCGCGGGGGGGCCGAAAGACCCAGTACTTC.